This T cell receptor beta chain was obtained from a study of blood T cell repertoires in COVID-19. Germline CDR1 is SGHNT and CDR2 is YYREEE (reference sequence). V trimming: 4 bases; J trimming: 3 bases; junction bases outside the gene matches: 5. The CDR3 runs 14 residues. Method: immunoSEQ multiplex PCR; TCRdb's copy keeps in-frame clones and lacks some. Of about 280,000 clones in the sample, about 85% were seen once. Material for sequencing was peripheral blood. The chain employs TRBV5-4 and TRBJ2-7, with 9 bases lining up with TRBD1. This sequence originates from a human donor in a cohort sampled during active COVID-19. The DNA for the CDR3 is TGTGCCAGCAGCCCGGACAGGGGAAACTACGAGCAGTACTTC. The encoded protein is CASSPDRGNYEQYF.